This T cell receptor beta chain was sequenced during a study of blood T cell repertoires in COVID-19. Turning to the study itself: Material from acute and convalescent COVID-19 was sourced from the United States, Italy and Spain. From T cells, B-cell-depleted T cells, or PBMCs came the material, which was cDNA or gDNA.

TCRdb's table, derived via immunoSEQ multiplex PCR, lists solely in-frame clones and lacks some. The profile shows about 310,000 clones, 89% of them singletons. Participant-reported clinical history was the basis for cohort assignment. Recovered Cohort 3 donors showed two negative PCRs, clearance, or symptom resolution. The V gene end was trimmed by 1 base and the J gene end by 1 base; junction bases not matched to a gene: 20. This CDR3 has 21 amino acids. CDR1 KGHSH and CDR2 LQKENI come from the germline V gene. The sequence was obtained from a man between 60 and 75 years old who had recovered from COVID-19. Sequencing was carried out using PBMCs or T cells enriched from blood (not recorded which). J is TRBJ1-1 and V is TRBV18, with TRBD1 matching 8 bases. CDR3 nucleotide sequence: TGTGCCAGCTCACCACTCAAGGGGGTCGGACAGGGAGGCCGATGGAACACTGAAGCTTTCTTT. It is translated as CASSPLKGVGQGGRWNTEAFF.